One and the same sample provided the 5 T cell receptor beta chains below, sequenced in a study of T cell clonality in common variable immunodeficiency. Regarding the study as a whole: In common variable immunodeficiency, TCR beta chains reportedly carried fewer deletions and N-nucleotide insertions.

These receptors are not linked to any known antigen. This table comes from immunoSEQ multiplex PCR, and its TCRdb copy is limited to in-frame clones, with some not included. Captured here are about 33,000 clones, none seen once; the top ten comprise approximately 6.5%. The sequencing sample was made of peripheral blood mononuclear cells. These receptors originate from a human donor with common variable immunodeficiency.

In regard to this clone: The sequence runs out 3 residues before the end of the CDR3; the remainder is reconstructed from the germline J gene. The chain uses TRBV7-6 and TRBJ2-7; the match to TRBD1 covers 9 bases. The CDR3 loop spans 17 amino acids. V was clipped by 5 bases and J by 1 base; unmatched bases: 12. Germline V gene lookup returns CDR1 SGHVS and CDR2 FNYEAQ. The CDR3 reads CASSPPPDRGGSYEQYF. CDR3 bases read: TGTGCCAGCAGCCCACCCCCGGACAGGGGAGGGTCCTACGAG.

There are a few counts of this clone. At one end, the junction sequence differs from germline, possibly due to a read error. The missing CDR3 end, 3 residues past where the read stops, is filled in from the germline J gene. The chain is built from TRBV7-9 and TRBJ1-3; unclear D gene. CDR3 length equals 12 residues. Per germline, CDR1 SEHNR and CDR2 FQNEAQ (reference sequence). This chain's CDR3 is CSSSSVVDTIYF. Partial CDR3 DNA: TGTTCCAGCAGCTCTGTGGTAGACACC.

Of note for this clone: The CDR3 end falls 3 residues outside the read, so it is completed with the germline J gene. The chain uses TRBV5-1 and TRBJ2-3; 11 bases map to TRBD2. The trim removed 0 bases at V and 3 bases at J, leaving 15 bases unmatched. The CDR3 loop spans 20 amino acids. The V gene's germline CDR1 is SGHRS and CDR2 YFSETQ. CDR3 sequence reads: CASSLGVPGLAVSRTDTQYF. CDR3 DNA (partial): TGCGCCAGCAGCTTGGGGGTCCCGGGACTAGCGGTCTCGCGAACAGATACG.

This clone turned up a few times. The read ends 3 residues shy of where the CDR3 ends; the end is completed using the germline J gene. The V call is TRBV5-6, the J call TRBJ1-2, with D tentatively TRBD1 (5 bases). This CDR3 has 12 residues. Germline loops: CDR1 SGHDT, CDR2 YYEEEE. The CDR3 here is CASSLNRNGYTF. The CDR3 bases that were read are TGTGCCAGCAGCTTGAACAGGAACGGC.

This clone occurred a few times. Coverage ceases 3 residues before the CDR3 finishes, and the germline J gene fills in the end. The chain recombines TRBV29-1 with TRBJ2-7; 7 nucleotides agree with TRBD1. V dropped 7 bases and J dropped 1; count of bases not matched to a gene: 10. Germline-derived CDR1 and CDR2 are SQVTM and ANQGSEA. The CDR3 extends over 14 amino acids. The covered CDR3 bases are TGCAGCGCCTTAGGGACAGTGAAATCCTACGAG. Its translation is CSALGTVKSYE. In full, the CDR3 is CSALGTVKSYEQYF.